This T cell receptor beta chain was identified during a study of T cell responses to AZD1222 COVID-19 vaccine (dated by TCRdb to about 2021). Context from the whole study: Because spike-specific TCR depth and breadth did not differ between the two schedules, AZD1222 recipients who got a second dose at roughly 4 weeks were pooled with those who got a second dose at roughly 12 weeks. A total of 233 trial participants underwent TCR sequencing, of whom nearly 210 received two doses of AZD1222 and around 25 received two doses of the MenACWY control vaccine. Trial participants were enrolled by age into 18-55, 56-69 and 70-plus year subgroups, with around 150, 28 and 57 TCR-sequenced participants respectively. Overall results and qualifications from the work: The whole spike protein was spanned by vaccine-associated CD4 TCRs, and dominant responses were seen in regions 160-218 and 743-854. Participants were mostly white British, with more females than males. The authors suggested clonal diversity may have been underestimated. Reportedly, close to half of the unique spike-specific TCRs recognized epitopes lying outside the regions that are mutated in the B.1.351 and B.1.1.7 variants. Conclusions about previously exposed vaccinees are limited, since just a handful of AZD1222 recipients were seropositive for SARS-CoV-2 at baseline. Because no day 14 peak-response samples were available, the repertoires could be characterized only after the peak T cell response. In the small 56-69-year group, the increase in depth fell short of significance, most likely because of low power. A significant rise in spike-specific TCR breadth and depth was observed after two AZD1222 doses relative to day 0 and relative to MenACWY recipients.

The sample's time point label, in plain terms: baseline before first vaccination. Vaccinee samples were obtained from the UK trials COV001 and COV002, which included a single-blind randomized controlled phase 2/3 trial of AZD1222 (ChAdOx1 nCoV-19) in healthy adults. For TCRbeta chain sequencing, PBMC samples were collected from trial participants at day 0 and at day 28 after the second dose. As regards this clone: What this receptor recognizes is not known. The input lacks base qualities; no much larger clone sits a single base away.

The V end gives up 5 bases and the J end 5 bases, leaving 8 bases in the junction not matched to a gene. From the cysteine up to the phenylalanine, the CDR3 has a length of 15 residues. Here the CDR3 DNA is all that survives: 45 bases in frame from base 1. CDR1 and CDR2 were assigned from the germline V gene as SGHAT and FQNNGV. The CDR3 regions of human TCRbeta chains were analyzed by immunosequencing. The published analysis was carried out like this. Repertoire TCRs were checked for matches against a reference library of SARS-CoV-2-specific TCRs that had been generated using the MIRA antigen-specificity platform. Breadth was defined as the fraction of unique TCRs that were SARS-CoV-2-associated, and depth was defined as the fraction of total T cells that were SARS-CoV-2-associated. Using the MIRA data, every spike-specific TCR was mapped to the spike region that the TCR reacted to and assigned to either a CD4 or a CD8 class. Log10-transformed breadth and depth values were compared by one-way ANOVA with Sidak's multiple comparisons tests. TCRdb took this table from immuneACCESS and kept in-frame rearrangements with V and J called. Such tables lack part of the clones; where checked against another copy, unresolved V genes explain under half of the gap, and the rest is unexplained. V and J calls and clone size follow that table, whereas D and trimming were derived from the DNA. Recorded for this sample are over 110,000 clones; less than 95% of them occurred a single time. 2.8% of the sample comes from the top ten.

The material sequenced was peripheral blood, taken on day 0 of AZD1222 vaccination. This receptor was identified in an adult in good health. This sequence uses TRBV11-2 and TRBJ1-1, and TRBD1 matches 10 of the central bases. The DNA sequence is given as TGTGCCAGCAGCCGCCCCGGGACAGGGGAGACTGAAGCTTTCTTT. It codes for CASSRPGTGETEAFF.